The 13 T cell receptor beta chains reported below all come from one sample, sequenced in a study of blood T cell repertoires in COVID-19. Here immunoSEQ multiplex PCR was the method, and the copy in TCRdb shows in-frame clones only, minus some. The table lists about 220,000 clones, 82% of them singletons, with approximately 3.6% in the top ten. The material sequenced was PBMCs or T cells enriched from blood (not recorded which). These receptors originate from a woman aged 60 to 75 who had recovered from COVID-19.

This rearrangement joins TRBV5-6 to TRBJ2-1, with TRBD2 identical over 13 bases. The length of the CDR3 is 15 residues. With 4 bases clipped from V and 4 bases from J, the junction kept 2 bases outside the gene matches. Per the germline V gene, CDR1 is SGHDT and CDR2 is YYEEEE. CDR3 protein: CASSGLAGEYNEQFF. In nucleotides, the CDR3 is TGTGCCAGCAGCGGACTAGCGGGGGAGTACAATGAGCAGTTCTTC.

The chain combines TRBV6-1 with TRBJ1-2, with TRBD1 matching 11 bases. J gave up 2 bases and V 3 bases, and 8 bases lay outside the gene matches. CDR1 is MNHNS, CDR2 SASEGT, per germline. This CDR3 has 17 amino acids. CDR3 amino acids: CASSEPDRGRSNYGYTF. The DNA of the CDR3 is TGTGCCAGCAGTGAGCCGGACAGGGGGCGGTCCAACTATGGCTACACCTTC.

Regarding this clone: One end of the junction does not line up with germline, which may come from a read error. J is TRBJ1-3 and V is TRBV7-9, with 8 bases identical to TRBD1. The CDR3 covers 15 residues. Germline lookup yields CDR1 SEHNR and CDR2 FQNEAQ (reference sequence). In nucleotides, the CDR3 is TGTGCCAGCAGGGGACAGGCCCGAATCGGAAATACCATATATTTT. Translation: CASRGQARIGNTIYF.

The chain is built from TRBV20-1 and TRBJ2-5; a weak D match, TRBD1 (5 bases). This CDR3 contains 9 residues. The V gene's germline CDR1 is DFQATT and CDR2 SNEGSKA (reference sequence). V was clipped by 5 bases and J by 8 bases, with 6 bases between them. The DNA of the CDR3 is TGCAGTGCTGGACAAACCCAGTACTTC. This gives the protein CSAGQTQYF.

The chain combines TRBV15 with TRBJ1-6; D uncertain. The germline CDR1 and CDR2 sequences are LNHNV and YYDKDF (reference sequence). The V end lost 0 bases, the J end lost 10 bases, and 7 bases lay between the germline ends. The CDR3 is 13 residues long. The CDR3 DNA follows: TGTGCCACCAGCAGAGATCTGGCATCACCCCTCCACTTT. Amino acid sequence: CATSRDLASPLHF.

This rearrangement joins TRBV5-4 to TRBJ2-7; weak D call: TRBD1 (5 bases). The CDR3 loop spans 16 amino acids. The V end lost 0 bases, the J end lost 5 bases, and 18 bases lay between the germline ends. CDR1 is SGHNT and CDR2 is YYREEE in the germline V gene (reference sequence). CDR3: CASSLGGRSRPHEQYF. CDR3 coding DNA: TGTGCCAGCAGCTTGGGGGGCCGAAGCAGGCCACACGAGCAGTACTTC.

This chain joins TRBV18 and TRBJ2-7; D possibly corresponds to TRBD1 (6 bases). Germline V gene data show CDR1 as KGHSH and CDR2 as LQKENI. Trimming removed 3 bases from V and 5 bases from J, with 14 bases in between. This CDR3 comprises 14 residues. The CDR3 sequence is CASSPGQIGDEQYF. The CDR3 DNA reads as TGTGCCAGCTCACCCGGACAGATCGGTGACGAGCAGTACTTC.

The CDR3 is CASRPRGTLSSYNEQFF. In DNA form, the CDR3 reads TGTGCCAGCAGACCCCGGGGGACGCTGAGCTCCTACAATGAGCAGTTCTTC. The V gene is TRBV13, the J gene TRBJ2-1; D is possibly TRBD2 (6 bases). V lost 6 bases and J 0 bases, leaving 18 bases between the germline ends. Germline V lookup: CDR1 PRHDT, CDR2 FYEKMQ (reference sequence). The length of the CDR3 is 17 residues.

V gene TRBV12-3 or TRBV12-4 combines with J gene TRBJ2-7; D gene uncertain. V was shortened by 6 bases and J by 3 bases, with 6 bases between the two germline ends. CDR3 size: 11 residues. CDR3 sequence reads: CASSPGYEQYF. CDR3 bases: TGTGCCAGCAGCCCCGGCTACGAGCAGTACTTC.

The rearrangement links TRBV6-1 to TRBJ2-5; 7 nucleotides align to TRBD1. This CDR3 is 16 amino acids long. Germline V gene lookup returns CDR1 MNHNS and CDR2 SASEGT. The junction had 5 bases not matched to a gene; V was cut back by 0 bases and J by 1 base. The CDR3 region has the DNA TGTGCCAGCAGTGAAGCTAGGGGGCGGGTCCAAGAGACCCAGTACTTC. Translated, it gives CASSEARGRVQETQYF.

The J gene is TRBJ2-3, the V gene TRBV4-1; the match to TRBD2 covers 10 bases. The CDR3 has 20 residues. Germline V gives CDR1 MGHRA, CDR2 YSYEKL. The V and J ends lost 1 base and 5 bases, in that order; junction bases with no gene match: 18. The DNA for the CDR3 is TGCGCCAGCAGCCAAGGGTCTCCGTACACGCCCAGCGGGAGGGTAGATACGCAGTATTTT. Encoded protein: CASSQGSPYTPSGRVDTQYF.

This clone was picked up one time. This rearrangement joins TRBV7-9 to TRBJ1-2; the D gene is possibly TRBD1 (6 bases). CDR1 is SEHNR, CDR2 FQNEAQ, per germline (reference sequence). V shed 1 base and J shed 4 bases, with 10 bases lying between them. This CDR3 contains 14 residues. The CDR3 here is CASSLDGGIYGYTF. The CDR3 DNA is TGTGCCAGCAGCTTAGATGGGGGCATCTATGGCTACACCTTC. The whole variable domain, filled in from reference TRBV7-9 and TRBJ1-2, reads DTGVSQNPRHKITKRGQNVTFRCDPISEHNRLYWYRQTLGQGPEFLTYFQNEAQLEKSRLLSDRFSAERPKGSFSTLEIQRTEQGDSAMYLCASSLDGGIYGYTFGSGTRLTVV.

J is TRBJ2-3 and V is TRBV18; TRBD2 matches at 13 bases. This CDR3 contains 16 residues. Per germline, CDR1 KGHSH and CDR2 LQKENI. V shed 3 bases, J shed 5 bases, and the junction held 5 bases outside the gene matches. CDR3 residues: CASSPRLAGGRDTQYF. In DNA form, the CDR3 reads TGTGCCAGCTCACCCCGACTAGCGGGAGGTAGAGATACGCAGTATTTT.